This TCR beta chain originates from a study of T-cell memory formation after mild COVID-19. Findings and caveats of the study: The CD4+ clones that contracted clustered mainly within CM and EM, and the CD8+ clones concentrated in EMRA. Day 15 to 85 contracting clones showed balanced CD4/CD8; later expanders leaned CD4+.

For this clonotype: Its specificity is unknown.

TCRdb processed the 5' RACE reads anew with MiXCR; each CDR3 protein has one entry. The table has about 140,000 distinct CDR3 sequences, roughly 13% seen once. Trimming took off 3 bases at V and 2 bases at J, with 5 bases between the two ends. The CDR3 length is 13 residues. Germline V gene lookup returns CDR1 SEHNR and CDR2 FQNEAQ (reference sequence). The clonotype was recovered from an adult woman who had mild COVID-19 (a few samples of this study predate the infection). Cell type and time point are not known. The V call is TRBV7-9, the J call TRBJ1-5; unclear D gene. Input material: PBMCs or a T cell subset sorted from them (not recorded which). The DNA for the CDR3 is TGTGCCAGCAGCTTTTACGGCAATCAGCCCCAGCATTTT. Translated, it gives CASSFYGNQPQHF.